The 21 T cell receptor beta chains reported below all come from one sample, sequenced in a study of T cells in tuberculosis. Described time point: new active TB diagnosis, blood taken before or within 7 days of starting treatment. TCRdb keeps only in-frame clones here, not all; method: immunoSEQ multiplex PCR. The sample carries 30,000 or so clones, roughly 86% recorded once. The sample in question was PBMCs, obtained at tuberculosis diagnosis. The receptors were gathered from an adult with tuberculosis.

The chain couples TRBV6-5 to TRBJ1-1, with a possible D match to TRBD1 (5 bases). V gave up 0 bases and J gave up 1 base, with 9 bases separating them. Germline V gives CDR1 MNHEY, CDR2 SVGAGI. The CDR3 runs 15 residues. The CDR3 DNA reads as TGTGCCAGCAGTTACTCCCCAGGGAAGAACACTGAAGCTTTCTTT. Translation: CASSYSPGKNTEAFF.

This clone was found once. The chain links TRBV27 to TRBJ2-7; the match to TRBD2 covers 8 bases. The V gene end was trimmed by 5 bases and the J gene end by 5 bases; junction bases not matched to a gene: 11. Germline V gene data show CDR1 as MNHEY and CDR2 as SMNVEV (reference sequence). This CDR3 comprises 15 residues. CDR3 DNA: TGTGCCAGCAGTAGGCGGGGGGCCCGGGGGGACGAGCAGTACTTC. Protein: CASSRRGARGDEQYF.

This clone was counted a few times. V is TRBV6-6 and J is TRBJ2-3, with 9 bases lining up with TRBD1. J lost 3 bases, V lost 0 bases, and 1 base had no gene match. Germline V CDR1 and CDR2: MNHNY, SVGAGI (reference sequence). The CDR3 is 15 residues long. CDR3 bases: TGTGCCAGCAGTTACTCCGGGACAGGGACAGATACGCAGTATTTT. It codes for CASSYSGTGTDTQYF.

The J gene is TRBJ1-1, the V gene TRBV6-5; tentative D call: TRBD1 (6 bases). The CDR3 covers 13 residues. Trimming took off 6 bases at V and 2 bases at J, with 10 bases between the two ends. CDR1 and CDR2 from the germline V gene are MNHEY and SVGAGI. The CDR3 DNA reads as TGTGCCAGCAGGGGACACACAAACACTGAAGCTTTCTTT. The encoded protein is CASRGHTNTEAFF.

The chain is built from TRBV5-4 and TRBJ2-1; D ambiguous. V lost 4 bases, J lost 4 bases, and 9 bases lay in between. The CDR3 spans 13 residues. The germline V gene has CDR1 SGHNT and CDR2 YYREEE (reference sequence). The CDR3 DNA reads as TGTGCCAGCAGCGACGACACGTACAATGAGCAGTTCTTC. The encoded protein is CASSDDTYNEQFF.

This chain links TRBV20-1 with TRBJ1-2; D is ambiguous. CDR1 is DFQATT and CDR2 is SNEGSKA in the germline V gene (reference sequence). The CDR3 contains 11 residues. Trimming took off 3 bases at V and 8 bases at J, with 10 bases between the two ends. The CDR3 region has the DNA TGCAGTGCTAGTTTAATAAAAGGCTACACCTTC. The encoded protein is CSASLIKGYTF.

The V call is TRBV18, the J call TRBJ2-7, with TRBD2 as a possible D gene (6 bases). V lost 3 bases, J lost 3 bases, and 9 bases lay in between. CDR1 is KGHSH, CDR2 LQKENI, per germline. This CDR3 has 13 residues. The CDR3 DNA follows: TGTGCCAGCTCACCCGGGAGTAGCTACGAGCAGTACTTC. It is translated as CASSPGSSYEQYF.

The rearrangement uses TRBV30 and TRBJ2-4, with D possibly TRBD1 on 6 matching bases. V dropped 1 base and J dropped 0 bases, with 13 bases sitting between them. The CDR3 is 16 amino acids. Looked up from germline, CDR1 is GTSNPN and CDR2 is SVGIG (reference sequence). CDR3 in amino acids: CAWSGQAQLAKNIQYF. The CDR3 nucleotides are TGTGCCTGGAGTGGACAGGCCCAACTAGCCAAAAACATTCAGTACTTC.

The genes are TRBV7-9 and TRBJ2-1; 11 nucleotides agree with TRBD2. J was trimmed by 6 bases and V by 4 bases; bases with no gene match: 14. This CDR3 has 18 amino acids. CDR1 and CDR2 (germline): SEHNR, FQNEAQ (reference sequence). CDR3 DNA: TGTGCCAGCAGCTCACTAGGCCCTAGCGGGAGGTCCGCCAATGAGCAGTTCTTC. It codes for CASSSLGPSGRSANEQFF.

This clone was recorded a few times. The chain recombines TRBV7-2 with TRBJ2-7; 12 nucleotides agree with TRBD2. The CDR3 consists of 14 residues. V was clipped by 3 bases and J by 7 bases; unmatched bases: 4. The germline V gene encodes CDR1 SGHTA and CDR2 FQGNSA. As DNA, the CDR3 is TGTGCCAGCAGCTTTACTAGCGGGGGGCGGGAGCAGTACTTC. This translates into CASSFTSGGREQYF.

This clone was seen a few times. The chain employs TRBV9 and TRBJ1-5, with a tentative D call TRBD1 (6 bases). Trimming pared 3 bases from V and 5 bases from J, leaving 15 bases between. CDR1 is SGDLS and CDR2 is YYNGEE in the germline V gene. The CDR3 runs to 15 residues. The CDR3 is CASSAQGKDHQPQHF. Here the CDR3 DNA reads TGTGCCAGCAGCGCACAGGGTAAGGATCATCAGCCCCAGCATTTT.

The chain links TRBV28 to TRBJ1-2; the match to TRBD1 covers 11 bases. The germline V gene has CDR1 MDHEN and CDR2 SYDVKM. The ends lost 6 bases at V and 10 bases at J; junction bases unmatched: 7. The CDR3 contains 13 residues. The CDR3 DNA follows: TGTGCCAGCAGAACCGGGACAGGGGGTTACTACACCTTC. This sequence encodes CASRTGTGGYYTF.

This chain connects TRBV6-6 to TRBJ1-1; no clear D gene. V was shortened by 6 bases and J by 0 bases, with 11 bases between the two germline ends. This CDR3 region has 14 residues. Germline V CDR1 and CDR2: MNHNY, SVGAGI (reference sequence). The CDR3 DNA follows: TGTGCCAGCAGCCAAGGAGCAGTGAACACTGAAGCTTTCTTT. It specifies CASSQGAVNTEAFF.

V and J are TRBV5-1 and TRBJ2-1, with 15 bases aligning to TRBD2. This CDR3 is built from 20 residues. Trimming took 3 bases from V and 0 from J; bases not matched to a gene: 10. CDR1 and CDR2 from the germline V gene are SGHRS and YFSETQ. In DNA form, the CDR3 reads TGCGCCAGCAGCTCCGAGGGACTAGCGGGGGGATTGGGCTCCTACAATGAGCAGTTCTTC. Protein sequence: CASSSEGLAGGLGSYNEQFF.

The chain recombines TRBV25-1 with TRBJ2-2; a possible D gene is TRBD1 (7 bases). CDR3 length: 14 residues. V lost 4 bases and J lost 4, with 10 bases in between. The germline gives CDR1 MGHDK, CDR2 SYGVNS. The CDR3 sequence: CASSGGDSTGELFF. The DNA for the CDR3 is TGTGCCAGCAGTGGGGGGGACAGCACCGGGGAGCTGTTTTTT.

J is TRBJ2-7 and V is TRBV14; no firm D call. Germline CDR1 and CDR2: SGHDN and FVKESK. V was cut by 0 bases and J by 0 bases, with 9 bases left in between. The CDR3 covers 15 residues. Here the CDR3 DNA reads TGTGCCAGCAGCCAAGATCGCGGTAGCTCCTACGAGCAGTACTTC. Protein sequence: CASSQDRGSSYEQYF.

The genes are TRBV15 and TRBJ2-5; 12 bases align to TRBD2. The CDR3 spans 15 residues. After removal of 0 bases from V and 4 bases from J, the junction contained 0 bases not matched to a gene. Germline loops: CDR1 LNHNV, CDR2 YYDKDF (reference sequence). For the CDR3, the DNA is TGTGCCACCAGCAGAGAACTAGCGGGGGGAGAGACCCAGTACTTC. This sequence encodes CATSRELAGGETQYF.

The chain uses TRBV5-4 and TRBJ2-7, with D possibly being TRBD1 (6 bases). CDR1 and CDR2 (germline): SGHNT, YYREEE (reference sequence). V shed 4 bases and J shed 3 bases, with 8 bases lying between them. The CDR3 has 12 residues. The CDR3 coding sequence is TGTGCCAGCAGCCAGGACAGCTACGAGCAGTACTTC. Encoded protein: CASSQDSYEQYF.

The chain is built from TRBV15 and TRBJ1-1, with a tentative D call TRBD1 (5 bases). Trimming pared 6 bases from V and 5 bases from J, leaving 16 bases between. There are 14 residues in the CDR3. Germline V gene lookup returns CDR1 LNHNV and CDR2 YYDKDF (reference sequence). The CDR3 sequence is CATSQQGSRTEAFF. DNA of the CDR3: TGTGCCACCAGTCAGCAGGGTAGTAGGACTGAAGCTTTCTTT.

The rearrangement links TRBV27 to TRBJ1-1; 9 nucleotides agree with TRBD1. The CDR3 is made up of 15 amino acids. Trimming removed 5 bases from V and 6 bases from J; junction bases left unmatched: 10. Looked up from germline, CDR1 is MNHEY and CDR2 is SMNVEV (reference sequence). The CDR3 DNA is TGTGCCAGCAGTCCCGGGACAGGGAATGGCGCTGAAGCTTTCTTT. Protein sequence: CASSPGTGNGAEAFF.

J is TRBJ2-7 and V is TRBV19; D unclear. CDR1 LNHDA and CDR2 SQIVND come from the germline V gene (reference sequence). The CDR3 consists of 14 residues. V lost 2 bases to trimming and J lost 1 base, with 9 bases between them. The CDR3 sequence is CASSILGDSYEQYF. The CDR3 DNA reads TGTGCCAGTAGTATACTAGGTGATTCCTACGAGCAGTACTTC.